This T cell receptor beta chain was captured in a study of blood T cell repertoires in COVID-19. The CDR3 spans 16 residues. The germline CDR1 and CDR2 sequences are LGHDT and YNNKEL (reference sequence). V was clipped by 3 bases and J by 0 bases, with 12 bases between them. Method: immunoSEQ multiplex PCR; TCRdb's copy keeps in-frame clones and lacks some. The sample holds 100,000 to 150,000 clones; around 83% are singletons and the top ten take about a sixth. The rearrangement joins TRBV3-1 (or the pseudogene TRBV3-2) to TRBJ2-1; D perhaps matches TRBD2 (5 bases). Input material: peripheral blood. This clonotype was obtained from a woman aged 45-65 years with acute or convalescent COVID-19. Here the CDR3 DNA reads TGTGCCAGCAGCCACGAGACTGGGAGCTCCTACAATGAGCAGTTCTTC. Its protein product is CASSHETGSSYNEQFF.